The present T cell receptor (beta chain) was sequenced within a study of blood T cell repertoires in COVID-19. Background on the study: Some COVID-19 samples were acute and others convalescent; all came from the United States, Italy and Spain.

In the original analysis: Reference gene primer amplification yielded estimated nucleated cell counts. Some clones are missing from TCRdb's copy, which holds only in-frame ones; the method was immunoSEQ multiplex PCR. D and trimming come from the DNA, and the V and J calls and clone size come from that table. The sample gives about 220,000 clones, roughly 84% of which show up once; less than 4% is in the top ten. The V and J ends lost 4 bases and 7 bases respectively, with 8 bases between them. Per the germline V gene, CDR1 is SGHDN and CDR2 is FVKESK. The CDR3 covers 13 residues. The chain couples TRBV14 to TRBJ1-6; maybe TRBD1 (5 bases). The receptor was isolated from a woman older than 75 with acute or convalescent COVID-19. Sequences were obtained from peripheral blood. DNA for the CDR3: TGTGCCAGCAGCCTTAGACAGAATTCACCCCTCCACTTT. Its translation: CASSLRQNSPLHF.